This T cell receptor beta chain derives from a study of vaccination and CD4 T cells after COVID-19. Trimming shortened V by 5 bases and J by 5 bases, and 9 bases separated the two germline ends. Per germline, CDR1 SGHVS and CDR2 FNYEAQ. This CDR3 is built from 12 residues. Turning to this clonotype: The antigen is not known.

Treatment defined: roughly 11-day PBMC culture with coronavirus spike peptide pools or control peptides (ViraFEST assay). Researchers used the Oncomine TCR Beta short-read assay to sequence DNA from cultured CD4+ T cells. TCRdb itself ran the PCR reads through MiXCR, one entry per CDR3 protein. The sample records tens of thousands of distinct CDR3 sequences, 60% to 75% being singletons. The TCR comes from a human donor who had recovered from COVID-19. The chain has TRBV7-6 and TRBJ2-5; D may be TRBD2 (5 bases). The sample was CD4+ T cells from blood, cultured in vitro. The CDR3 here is CASSPAGETQYF. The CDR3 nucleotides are TGTGCCAGCAGCCCGGCGGGTGAGACCCAGTACTTC.